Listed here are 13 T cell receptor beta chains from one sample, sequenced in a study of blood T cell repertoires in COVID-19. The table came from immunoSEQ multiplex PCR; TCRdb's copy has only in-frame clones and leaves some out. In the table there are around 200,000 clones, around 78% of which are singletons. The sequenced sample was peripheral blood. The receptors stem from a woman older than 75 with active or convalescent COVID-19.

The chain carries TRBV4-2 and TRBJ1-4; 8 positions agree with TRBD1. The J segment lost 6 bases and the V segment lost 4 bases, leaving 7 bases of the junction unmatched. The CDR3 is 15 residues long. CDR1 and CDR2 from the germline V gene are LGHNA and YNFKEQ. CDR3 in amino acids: CASSPAMGQDEKLFF. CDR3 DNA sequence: TGTGCCAGCAGCCCAGCAATGGGACAGGATGAAAAACTGTTTTTT.

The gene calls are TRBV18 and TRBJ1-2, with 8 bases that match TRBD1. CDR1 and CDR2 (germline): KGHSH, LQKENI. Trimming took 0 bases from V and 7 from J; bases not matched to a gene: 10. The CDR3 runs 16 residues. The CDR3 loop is CASSPPGKGQDFGYTF. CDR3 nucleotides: TGTGCCAGCTCACCACCGGGAAAGGGACAGGATTTTGGCTACACCTTC. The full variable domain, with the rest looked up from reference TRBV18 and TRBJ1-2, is NAGVMQNPRHLVRRRGQEARLRCSPMKGHSHVYWYRQLPEEGLKFMVYLQKENIIDESGMPKERFSAEFPKEGPSILRIQQVVRGDSAAYFCASSPPGKGQDFGYTFGSGTRLTVV.

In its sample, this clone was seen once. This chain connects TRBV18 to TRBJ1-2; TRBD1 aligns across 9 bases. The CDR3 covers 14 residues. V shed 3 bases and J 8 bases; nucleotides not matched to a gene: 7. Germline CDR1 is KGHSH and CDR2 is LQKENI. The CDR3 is CASSPNTGQGGYTF. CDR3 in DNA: TGTGCCAGCTCACCGAACACGGGACAGGGCGGCTACACCTTC.

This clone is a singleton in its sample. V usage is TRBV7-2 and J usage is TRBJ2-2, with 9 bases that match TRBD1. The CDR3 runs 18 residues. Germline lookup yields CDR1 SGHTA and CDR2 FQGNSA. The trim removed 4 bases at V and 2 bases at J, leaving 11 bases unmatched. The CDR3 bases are TGTGCCAGCAGCTCCCTACCGGGACAGGGTGGTAACACCGGGGAGCTGTTTTTT. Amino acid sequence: CASSSLPGQGGNTGELFF.

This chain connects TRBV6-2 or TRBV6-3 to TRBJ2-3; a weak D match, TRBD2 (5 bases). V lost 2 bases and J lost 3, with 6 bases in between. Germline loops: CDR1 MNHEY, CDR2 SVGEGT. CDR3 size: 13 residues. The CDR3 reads CASSYEGTDTQYF. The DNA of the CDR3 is TGTGCCAGCAGTTACGAGGGTACAGATACGCAGTATTTT.

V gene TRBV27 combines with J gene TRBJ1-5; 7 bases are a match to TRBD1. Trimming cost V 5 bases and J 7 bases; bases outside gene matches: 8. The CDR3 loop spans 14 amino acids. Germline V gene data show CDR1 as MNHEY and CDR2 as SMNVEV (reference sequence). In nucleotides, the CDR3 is TGTGCCAGCAGTCTCAACAGGGGTGGGCAGCCCCAGCATTTT. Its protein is CASSLNRGGQPQHF.

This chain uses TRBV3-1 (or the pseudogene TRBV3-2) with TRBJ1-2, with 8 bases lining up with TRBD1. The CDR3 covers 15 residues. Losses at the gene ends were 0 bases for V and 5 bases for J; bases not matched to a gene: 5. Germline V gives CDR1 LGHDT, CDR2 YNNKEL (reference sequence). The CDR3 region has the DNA TGTGCCAGCAGCCAAGATTGGCAGGGGGCGTATGGCTACACCTTC. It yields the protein CASSQDWQGAYGYTF.

CDR3 sequence: CAIVPCEDTQYF. For the CDR3, the DNA is TGTGCCATCGTCCCGTGCGAGGATACGCAGTATTTT. The chain joins TRBV21-1 to TRBJ2-3; TRBD2, as called in the table, went unchecked against the DNA. TRBV21-1 is recorded as a pseudogene. This CDR3 has 12 residues.

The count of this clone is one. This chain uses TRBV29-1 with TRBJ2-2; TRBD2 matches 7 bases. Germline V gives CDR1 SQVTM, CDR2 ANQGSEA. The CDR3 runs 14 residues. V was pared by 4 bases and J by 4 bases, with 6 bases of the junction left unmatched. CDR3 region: CSVGSGRGTGELFF. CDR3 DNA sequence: TGCAGCGTTGGCTCTGGGAGGGGCACCGGGGAGCTGTTTTTT.

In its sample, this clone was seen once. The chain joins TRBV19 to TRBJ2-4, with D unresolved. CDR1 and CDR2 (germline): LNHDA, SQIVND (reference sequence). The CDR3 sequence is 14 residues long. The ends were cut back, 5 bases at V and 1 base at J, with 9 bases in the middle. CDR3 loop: CASSEERAKNIQYF. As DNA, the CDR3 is TGTGCCAGTAGTGAGGAACGGGCCAAAAACATTCAGTACTTC.

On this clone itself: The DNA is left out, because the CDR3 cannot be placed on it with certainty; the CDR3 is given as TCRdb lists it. CDR3 in amino acids: CASILGQGAYNEQFF. The J gene is TRBJ2-1, the V gene TRBV5-1; TRBD1, the D gene given by the table, was not confirmed from the DNA. The CDR3 region is 15 residues in length, termini included. Germline-derived CDR1 and CDR2 are SGHRS and YFSETQ.

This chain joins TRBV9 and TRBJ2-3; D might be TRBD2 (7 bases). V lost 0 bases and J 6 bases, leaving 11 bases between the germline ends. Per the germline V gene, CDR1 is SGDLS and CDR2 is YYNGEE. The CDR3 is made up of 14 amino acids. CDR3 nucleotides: TGTGCCAGCAGCGTAGATGGGGGGGCCGATACGCAGTATTTT. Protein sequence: CASSVDGGADTQYF.

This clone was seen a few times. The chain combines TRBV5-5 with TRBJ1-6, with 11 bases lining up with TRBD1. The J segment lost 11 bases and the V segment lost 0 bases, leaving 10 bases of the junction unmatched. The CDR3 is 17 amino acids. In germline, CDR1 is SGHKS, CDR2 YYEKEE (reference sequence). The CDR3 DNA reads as TGTGCCAGCAGCTTGGCCGGGACAGGGGGATCTCGTACACCCCTCCACTTT. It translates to CASSLAGTGGSRTPLHF.